The present entry profiles one T cell receptor beta chain with its context. Its antigen is undetermined. Time point noted: week 35, safety follow-up. One vaccine dose held 300 ug of mutant IDH1 20-mer peptide and came with topical imiquimod. The sample originates from a study of a mutant IDH1 vaccine in newly diagnosed glioma. The data were produced by immunoSEQ multiplex PCR, yet TCRdb's version contains in-frame clones alone and is incomplete. Of about 42,000 clones listed, about 80% are singletons. V dropped 1 base and J dropped 2 bases, with 12 bases sitting between them. The V gene's germline CDR1 is LGHNA and CDR2 YNFKEQ. The CDR3 loop spans 15 amino acids.

The chain combines TRBV4-2 with TRBJ2-7; either TRBD1 or TRBD2 may fit D (5 bases each). The clonotype was recovered from a woman aged 50 to 65 with glioma. The source was PBMCs, collected from a glioma patient whose treatment included an IDH1 peptide vaccine. CDR3 residues: CASSQAGQGPYEQYF. In DNA, the CDR3 is TGTGCCAGCAGCCAAGCGGGGCAGGGCCCCTACGAGCAGTACTTC.